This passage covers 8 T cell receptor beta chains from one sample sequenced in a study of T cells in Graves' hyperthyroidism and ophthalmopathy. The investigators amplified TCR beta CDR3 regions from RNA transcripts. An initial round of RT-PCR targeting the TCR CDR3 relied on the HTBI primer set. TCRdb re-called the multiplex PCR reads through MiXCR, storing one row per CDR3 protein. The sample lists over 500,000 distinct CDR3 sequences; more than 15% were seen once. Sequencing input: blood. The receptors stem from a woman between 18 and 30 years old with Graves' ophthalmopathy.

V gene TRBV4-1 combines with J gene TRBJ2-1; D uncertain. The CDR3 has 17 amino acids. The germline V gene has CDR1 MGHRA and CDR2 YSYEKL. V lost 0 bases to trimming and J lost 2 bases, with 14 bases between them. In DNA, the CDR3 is TGCGCCAGCAGCCAAGATCAAGGCGGCGGCCCCTACAATGAGCAGTTCTTC. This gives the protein CASSQDQGGGPYNEQFF.

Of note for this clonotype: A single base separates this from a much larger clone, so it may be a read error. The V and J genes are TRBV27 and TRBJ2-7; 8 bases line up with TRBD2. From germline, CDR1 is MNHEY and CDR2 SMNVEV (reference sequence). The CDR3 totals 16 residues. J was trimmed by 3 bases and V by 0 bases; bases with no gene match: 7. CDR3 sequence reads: CASSLSSGGEIYEQYF. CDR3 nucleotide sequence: TGTGCCAGCAGTTTATCGTCCGGGGGGGAAATCTACGAGCAGTACTTC.

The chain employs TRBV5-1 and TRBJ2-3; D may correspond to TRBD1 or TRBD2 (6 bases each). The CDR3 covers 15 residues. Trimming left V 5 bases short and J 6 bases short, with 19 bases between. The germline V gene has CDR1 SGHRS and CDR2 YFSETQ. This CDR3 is CASRTEKGGSDTQYF. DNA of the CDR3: TGCGCCAGCAGAACCGAAAAGGGGGGATCCGATACGCAGTATTTT. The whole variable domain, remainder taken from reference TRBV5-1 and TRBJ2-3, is KAGVTQTPRYLIKTRGQQVTLSCSPISGHRSVSWYQQTPGQGLQFLFEYFSETQRNKGNFPGRFSGRQFSNSRSEMNVSTLELGDSALYLCASRTEKGGSDTQYFGPGTRLTVL.

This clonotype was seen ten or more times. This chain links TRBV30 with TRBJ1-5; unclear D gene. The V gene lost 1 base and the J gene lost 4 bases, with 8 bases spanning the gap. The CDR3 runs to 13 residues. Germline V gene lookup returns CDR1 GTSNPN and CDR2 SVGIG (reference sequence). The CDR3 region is CAWSAEPNQPQHF. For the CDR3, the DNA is TGTGCCTGGAGTGCAGAACCGAATCAGCCCCAGCATTTT.

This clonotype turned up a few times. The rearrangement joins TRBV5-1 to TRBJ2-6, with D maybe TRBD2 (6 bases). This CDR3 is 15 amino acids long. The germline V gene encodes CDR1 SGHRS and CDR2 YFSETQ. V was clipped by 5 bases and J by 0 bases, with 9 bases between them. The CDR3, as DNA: TGCGCCAGCAGTCGGGAGTTCTCTGGGGCCAACGTCCTGACTTTC. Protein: CASSREFSGANVLTF.

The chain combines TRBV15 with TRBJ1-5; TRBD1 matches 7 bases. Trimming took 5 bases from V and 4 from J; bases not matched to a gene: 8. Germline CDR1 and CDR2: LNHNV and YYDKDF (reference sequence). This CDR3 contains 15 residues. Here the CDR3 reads CATSRDRSRNQPQHF. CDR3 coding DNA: TGTGCCACCAGCCGGGACAGAAGCCGTAATCAGCCCCAGCATTTT.

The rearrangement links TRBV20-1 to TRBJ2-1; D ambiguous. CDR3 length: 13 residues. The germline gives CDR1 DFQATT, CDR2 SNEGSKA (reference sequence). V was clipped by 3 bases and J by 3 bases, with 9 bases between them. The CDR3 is CSARGDLYNEQFF. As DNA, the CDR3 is TGCAGTGCTAGGGGCGACCTCTACAATGAGCAGTTCTTC.

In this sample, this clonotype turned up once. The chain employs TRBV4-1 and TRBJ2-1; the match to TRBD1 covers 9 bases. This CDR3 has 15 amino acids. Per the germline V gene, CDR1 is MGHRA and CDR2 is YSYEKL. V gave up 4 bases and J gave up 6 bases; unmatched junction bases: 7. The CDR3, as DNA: TGCGCCAGCAGCCGGACCGGGACAGGGAGCAATGAGCAGTTCTTC. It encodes CASSRTGTGSNEQFF.